These 18 T cell receptor beta chains were sequenced from one sample in a study of blood T cell repertoires in COVID-19. Clones were sequenced by immunoSEQ multiplex PCR, and TCRdb holds only the in-frame ones, with some missing. The profile shows hundreds of thousands of clones, around 90% of them singletons. Specimen: PBMCs or T cells enriched from blood (not recorded which). These TCRs come from a woman aged 18-35 years with acute COVID-19.

This clone was seen more than once but under ten times. Other DNA sequences of this sample code for an identical CDR3. This sequence joins TRBV19 and TRBJ2-3, with TRBD2 matching over 15 bases. Germline V gene sequence: CDR1 LNHDA, CDR2 SQIVND (reference sequence). V shed 5 bases, J shed 1 base, and the junction held 1 base outside the gene matches. The CDR3 is 16 residues long. The CDR3: CASSRTSGRGTDTQYF. The CDR3 coding sequence is TGTGCCAGTAGTCGGACTAGCGGGAGGGGCACAGATACGCAGTATTTT. Using reference TRBV19 and TRBJ2-3 for the parts outside the CDR3, the full variable domain is DGGITQSPKYLFRKEGQNVTLSCEQNLNHDAMYWYRQDPGQGLRLIYYSQIVNDFQKGDIAEGYSVSREKKESFPLTVTSAQKNPTAFYLCASSRTSGRGTDTQYFGPGTRLTVL.

The V call is TRBV6-4, the J call TRBJ2-2; 8 bases are a match to TRBD2. The CDR3 loop spans 18 amino acids. Germline trimming cut 10 bases from V and 4 bases from J; bases unmatched to any gene: 20. Germline lookup yields CDR1 MRHNA and CDR2 SNTAGT. The CDR3 bases are TGTGCCACCACCAAACTTTCCCGCAGCGGGAGAGGCACCGGGGAGCTGTTTTTT. This encodes CATTKLSRSGRGTGELFF.

V gene TRBV15 combines with J gene TRBJ2-2; a possible D gene is TRBD2 (5 bases). The germline V gene encodes CDR1 LNHNV and CDR2 YYDKDF (reference sequence). V was trimmed by 3 bases and J by 1 base, leaving 15 bases between them. The CDR3 runs to 17 residues. CDR3 sequence (DNA): TGTGCCACCAGCAGGGACCCCGGGGTCGGGAACACCGGGGAGCTGTTTTTT. Its protein is CATSRDPGVGNTGELFF.

The J gene is TRBJ2-7, the V gene TRBV30, with D maybe TRBD2 (6 bases). Trimming took 1 base from V and 4 from J, leaving 11 bases between them. This CDR3 has 13 residues. CDR1 GTSNPN and CDR2 SVGIG come from the germline V gene (reference sequence). This CDR3 is CAWSGGTLYEQYF. DNA of the CDR3: TGTGCCTGGAGTGGCGGGACTTTGTACGAGCAGTACTTC.

V is TRBV6-5 and J is TRBJ2-5, with D maybe TRBD1 (6 bases). The V gene lost 7 bases and the J gene lost 1 base, with 16 bases spanning the gap. The CDR3 sequence is 15 residues long. In germline, CDR1 is MNHEY, CDR2 SVGAGI. DNA of the CDR3: TGTGCCAGCACAACAACCGGGACACTCCAAGAGACCCAGTACTTC. As protein: CASTTTGTLQETQYF.

The chain has TRBV4-1 and TRBJ2-1; 10 nucleotides agree with TRBD2. This CDR3 spans 16 amino acids. The germline V gene encodes CDR1 MGHRA and CDR2 YSYEKL. With V trimmed by 4 bases and J by 3 bases, 6 bases remained unmatched. In DNA form, the CDR3 reads TGCGCCAGCAGCCCAACAACTAGCGGGAACTACAATGAGCAGTTCTTC. Translated, it gives CASSPTTSGNYNEQFF.

The chain joins TRBV5-4 to TRBJ2-7, with TRBD2 identical over 7 bases. CDR1 SGHNT and CDR2 YYREEE come from the germline V gene (reference sequence). The CDR3 covers 13 residues. Germline trimming cut 3 bases from V and 7 bases from J; bases unmatched to any gene: 7. CDR3 DNA: TGTGCCAGCAGCTCTAGCGGAGCTAATGAGCAGTACTTC. Encoded protein: CASSSSGANEQYF. The complete variable domain, with remaining parts taken from reference TRBV5-4 and TRBJ2-7, reads ETGVTQSPTHLIKTRGQQVTLRCSSQSGHNTVSWYQQALGQGPQFIFQYYREEENGRGNFPPRFSGLQFPNYSSELNVNALELDDSALYLCASSSSGANEQYFGPGTRLTVT.

V usage is TRBV10-3 and J usage is TRBJ2-7; a weak D match, TRBD1 (6 bases). The CDR3 has 13 amino acids. Trimming took off 6 bases at V and 0 bases at J, with 9 bases between the two ends. Germline CDR1 and CDR2: ENHRY and SYGVKD. The CDR3 nucleotides are TGTGCCATCAGCGACAGGAGCTCCTACGAGCAGTACTTC. Its protein product is CAISDRSSYEQYF.

The rearrangement uses TRBV11-2 and TRBJ2-2; 9 positions agree with TRBD1. The CDR3 spans 16 residues. Germline V gene lookup returns CDR1 SGHAT and CDR2 FQNNGV. V shed 2 bases, J shed 5 bases, and the junction held 6 bases outside the gene matches. The CDR3 coding sequence is TGTGCCAGCAGCTTAACCGGGACAGGGAAGACCGGGGAGCTGTTTTTT. This codes for CASSLTGTGKTGELFF.

The chain couples TRBV6-6 to TRBJ2-3; TRBD1 agrees at 7 bases. This CDR3 has 14 residues. With V trimmed by 5 bases and J by 3 bases, 5 bases remained unmatched. CDR1 and CDR2 (germline): MNHNY, SVGAGI (reference sequence). This CDR3 is CASSRGQETDTQYF. The CDR3 nucleotides are TGTGCCAGCAGTCGTGGACAGGAAACAGATACGCAGTATTTT.

The V and J genes are TRBV10-1 and TRBJ2-1; 14 nucleotides agree with TRBD2. The CDR3 contains 14 residues. In germline, CDR1 is WNHNN, CDR2 SYGVQD (reference sequence). J gave up 11 bases and V 5 bases, and 5 bases lay outside the gene matches. The CDR3 region is CASSPGLAGVQQFF. CDR3 bases: TGCGCCAGCAGTCCGGGACTAGCGGGAGTTCAGCAGTTCTTC.

This clone has just one count. The V gene is TRBV5-4, the J gene TRBJ1-1; 8 nucleotides line up with TRBD1. J was trimmed by 1 base and V by 4 bases; bases with no gene match: 3. Germline V gene lookup returns CDR1 SGHNT and CDR2 YYREEE (reference sequence). This CDR3 has 14 residues. This chain's CDR3 is CASSTGQGNTEAFF. CDR3 bases: TGTGCCAGCAGCACTGGACAGGGGAACACTGAAGCTTTCTTT.

The V and J genes are TRBV10-3 and TRBJ1-2, with D tentatively TRBD1 (5 bases). CDR3 size: 11 residues. Trimming removed 6 bases at V and 5 bases at J, with 7 bases between. Germline V lookup: CDR1 ENHRY, CDR2 SYGVKD. Here the CDR3 reads CAISDSYGYTF. The CDR3 nucleotides read TGTGCCATCAGCGACAGTTATGGCTACACCTTC.

The gene calls are TRBV9 and TRBJ2-2; D might be TRBD1 (6 bases). The germline V gene encodes CDR1 SGDLS and CDR2 YYNGEE. Trimming left V 3 bases short and J 3 bases short, with 9 bases between. The CDR3 totals 14 residues. This CDR3 reads CASSAQGYTGELFF. For the CDR3, the DNA is TGTGCCAGCAGCGCCCAGGGGTACACCGGGGAGCTGTTTTTT.

V and J are TRBV9 and TRBJ1-4, with D tentatively TRBD1 (6 bases). The V end was cut by 0 bases, the J end by 8 bases, with 14 bases between. CDR1 and CDR2 from the germline V gene are SGDLS and YYNGEE. This CDR3 comprises 15 residues. The CDR3 is CASSVAGGAGEKLFF. CDR3 nucleotides: TGTGCCAGCAGCGTAGCGGGGGGGGCGGGAGAAAAACTGTTTTTT. The full variable domain, with the rest looked up from reference TRBV9 and TRBJ1-4, is DSGVTQTPKHLITATGQRVTLRCSPRSGDLSVYWYQQSLDQGLQFLIQYYNGEERAKGNILERFSAQQFPDLHSELNLSSLELGDSALYFCASSVAGGAGEKLFFGSGTQLSVL.

V usage is TRBV7-9 and J usage is TRBJ2-1; 8 bases line up with TRBD2. Germline values: CDR1 SEHNR, CDR2 FQNEAQ (reference sequence). V lost 2 bases to trimming and J lost 4 bases; unmatched junction nucleotides: 4. The CDR3 has 15 residues. The CDR3 spells CASSLPSGGYNEQFF. In DNA, the CDR3 is TGTGCCAGCAGCTTACCGTCGGGGGGGTACAATGAGCAGTTCTTC.

J is TRBJ1-5 and V is TRBV6-5; possibly TRBD1 for D (6 bases). Trimming removed 7 bases at V and 3 bases at J, with 13 bases between. This CDR3 is built from 14 residues. Germline V gene data show CDR1 as MNHEY and CDR2 as SVGAGI. The CDR3 loop reads CASKGGGHNQPQHF. The CDR3 nucleotides are TGTGCCAGCAAGGGGGGGGGTCACAATCAGCCCCAGCATTTT.

This chain connects TRBV7-6 to TRBJ2-5; 8 positions agree with TRBD1. Germline CDR1 SGHVS, CDR2 FNYEAQ. Trimming cost V 1 base and J 1 base; bases outside gene matches: 5. This CDR3 is 16 amino acids long. The CDR3 loop reads CASSLGDRGGQETQYF. For the CDR3, the DNA is TGTGCCAGCAGCTTAGGAGACAGGGGAGGCCAAGAGACCCAGTACTTC.